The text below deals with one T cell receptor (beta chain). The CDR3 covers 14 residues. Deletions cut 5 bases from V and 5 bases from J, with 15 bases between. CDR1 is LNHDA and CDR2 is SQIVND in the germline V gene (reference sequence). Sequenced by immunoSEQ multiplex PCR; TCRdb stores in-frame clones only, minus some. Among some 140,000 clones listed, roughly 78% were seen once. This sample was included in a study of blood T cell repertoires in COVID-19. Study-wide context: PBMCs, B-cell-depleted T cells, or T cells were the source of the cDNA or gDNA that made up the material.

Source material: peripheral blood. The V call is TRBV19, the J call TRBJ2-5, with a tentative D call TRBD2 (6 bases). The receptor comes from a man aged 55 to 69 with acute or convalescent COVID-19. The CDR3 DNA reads TGTGCCAGTAGTGGGGGGAGCCCCCCGGAGACCCAGTACTTC. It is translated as CASSGGSPPETQYF.